These 23 T cell receptor beta chains share one sample of origin, sequenced in a study of T cells in Graves' hyperthyroidism and ophthalmopathy. Amplified TCR beta CDR3 regions came from RNA transcripts. In the first-round RT-PCR of the TCR CDR3, the HTBI primer set was used. TCRdb redid the calling of the multiplex PCR reads with MiXCR, one entry per CDR3 protein. Among some 200,000 distinct CDR3 sequences listed, more than 15% were seen once. Source material: blood. All receptors come from a man aged 50-59 years with Graves' hyperthyroidism.

At least ten counts were recorded for this clonotype. This sequence joins TRBV27 and TRBJ2-5; TRBD2 might be the D (6 bases). CDR3 length: 13 amino acids. The ends were cut back, 5 bases at V and 4 bases at J, with 11 bases in the middle. In germline, CDR1 is MNHEY, CDR2 SMNVEV (reference sequence). CDR3 sequence reads: CASSTFSGETQYF. In nucleotides, the CDR3 is TGTGCCAGCAGTACCTTTAGCGGAGAGACCCAGTACTTC.

The table lists this clonotype with many counts. The chain has TRBV6-1 and TRBJ2-3; TRBD1 agrees at 10 bases. This CDR3 contains 16 residues. V was pared by 5 bases and J by 2 bases, with 7 bases of the junction left unmatched. Germline CDR1 reads MNHNS; CDR2 reads SASEGT. The CDR3 sequence is CASSSQTGGPTDTQYF. Here the CDR3 DNA reads TGTGCCAGCAGTTCCCAGACAGGGGGCCCCACAGATACGCAGTATTTT.

The table lists this clonotype with many counts. The genes are TRBV10-1 and TRBJ2-5; D is possibly TRBD1 (6 bases). The CDR3 length is 17 residues. CDR1 and CDR2 from the germline V gene are WNHNN and SYGVQD (reference sequence). Trimming removed 3 bases at V and 5 bases at J, with 22 bases between. The CDR3 region is CASSEVNTGRPSETQYF. Written as DNA, the CDR3 is TGCGCCAGCAGTGAAGTTAATACAGGGCGGCCATCGGAGACCCAGTACTTC.

This clonotype showed up just a few times. The chain carries TRBV5-1 and TRBJ2-5; 11 nucleotides align to TRBD2. This CDR3 contains 15 residues. The V gene's germline CDR1 is SGHRS and CDR2 YFSETQ. V lost 2 bases, J lost 6 bases, and 6 bases stayed unmatched. CDR3 residues: CASSLLAGDGKTQYF. CDR3 coding DNA: TGCGCCAGCAGCTTACTAGCGGGAGATGGGAAGACCCAGTACTTC.

This chain joins TRBV29-1 and TRBJ2-5, with D unclear. V was clipped by 1 base and J by 5 bases, with 8 bases between them. This CDR3 comprises 12 residues. Germline V lookup: CDR1 SQVTM, CDR2 ANQGSEA. This CDR3 reads CSVEVVGETQYF. The CDR3 DNA follows: TGCAGCGTTGAAGTAGTCGGGGAGACCCAGTACTTC.

This clonotype was detected ten times or more. CDR3 loop: CASSHSRFKTDTQYF. For the CDR3, the DNA is TGTGCCAGCAGCCACAGCCGTTTTAAGACAGATACGCAGTATTTT. The chain uses TRBV3-1 and TRBJ2-3, with D uncertain. V was pared by 3 bases and J by 3 bases, with 13 bases between. The V gene's germline CDR1 is LGHDT and CDR2 YNNKEL (reference sequence). The CDR3 is 15 amino acids.

This clonotype was recorded a few times. V is TRBV20-1 and J is TRBJ2-1, with 10 bases matching TRBD2. This CDR3 contains 15 residues. J lost 5 bases, V lost 2 bases, and 6 bases had no gene match. CDR1 and CDR2 (germline): DFQATT, SNEGSKA (reference sequence). CDR3: CSARLWTSGNNEQFF. The CDR3 DNA is TGCAGTGCTAGATTGTGGACTAGCGGAAACAATGAGCAGTTCTTC.

This clonotype was detected many times. This chain joins TRBV12-3 or TRBV12-4 and TRBJ1-2, with D perhaps TRBD1 (6 bases). Trimming cost V 4 bases and J 4 bases, with 13 bases left between them. The CDR3 loop spans 14 amino acids. CDR3: CASSSEYRVYGYTF. The CDR3 region has the DNA TGTGCCAGCAGTTCCGAATACAGGGTCTATGGCTACACCTTC.

This clonotype was found a few times. The rearrangement uses TRBV11-3 and TRBJ2-2; TRBD1 or TRBD2 may be the D gene (5 bases each). Trimming left V 5 bases short and J 6 bases short, with 13 bases between. The CDR3 is 14 residues long. Germline V gene lookup returns CDR1 SGHNT and CDR2 YENEEA. CDR3 coding DNA: TGTGCCAGCAGCACGGGGCAGGGCGCCGGGGAGCTGTTTTTT. Translating it yields CASSTGQGAGELFF.

This clonotype turned up a few times. The chain is built from TRBV6-1 and TRBJ2-1; TRBD2 agrees at 8 bases. V shed 7 bases and J 11 bases; nucleotides not matched to a gene: 13. The germline V gene has CDR1 MNHNS and CDR2 SASEGT. The CDR3 sequence is 14 residues long. The CDR3 nucleotides are TGTGCCAGCACCTCGACCGGGGGGGTGGCCCAGCAGTTCTTC. It yields the protein CASTSTGGVAQQFF.

Many counts were recorded for this clonotype. CDR3 DNA: TGTGCCTGGAGTGTACGAGCGCAAGAGACCCAGTACTTC. Translating gives CAWSVRAQETQYF. This chain joins TRBV30 and TRBJ2-5; D call uncertain. The CDR3 is 13 residues long. Trimming shortened V by 0 bases and J by 2 bases, and 7 bases separated the two germline ends. Germline-derived CDR1 and CDR2 are GTSNPN and SVGIG (reference sequence).

The chain is built from TRBV20-1 and TRBJ2-3, with 10 nucleotides matching TRBD2. CDR1 DFQATT and CDR2 SNEGSKA come from the germline V gene (reference sequence). The CDR3 totals 13 residues. The V gene end was trimmed by 6 bases and the J gene end by 5 bases; junction bases not matched to a gene: 5. CDR3 coding DNA: TGCAGTGCGGAGACTAGCGGGTTAGATACGCAGTATTTT. It encodes CSAETSGLDTQYF.

This clonotype was detected many times. The chain couples TRBV24-1 to TRBJ2-1; tentative D call: TRBD1 (6 bases). With 2 bases removed from V and 10 bases from J, the gap between germline ends came to 17 bases. CDR1 is KGHDR and CDR2 is SFDVKD in the germline V gene. The CDR3 contains 15 residues. The CDR3 is CATSDSGHALGEQFF. Written as DNA, the CDR3 is TGTGCCACCAGTGATTCGGGACACGCATTGGGAGAGCAGTTCTTC.

This clonotype was picked up many times. The chain couples TRBV7-2 to TRBJ2-7; a possible D gene is TRBD2 (6 bases). Germline CDR1 SGHTA, CDR2 FQGNSA. V was clipped by 1 base and J by 2 bases, with 9 bases between them. CDR3 length: 14 residues. The CDR3 is CASSLVGRTYEQYF. CDR3 DNA: TGTGCCAGCAGCTTAGTCGGGAGAACCTACGAGCAGTACTTC.

This clonotype was observed many times. The J gene is TRBJ2-2, the V gene TRBV2, with D maybe TRBD2 (5 bases). The CDR3 length is 13 residues. Trimming pared 8 bases from V and 4 bases from J, leaving 11 bases between. Per germline, CDR1 SNHLY and CDR2 FYNNEI. The DNA for the CDR3 is TGTGCCAGCGGGCTCACTAGCACCGGGGAGCTGTTTTTT. Protein sequence: CASGLTSTGELFF.

This clonotype was counted many times. The chain employs TRBV3-1 and TRBJ1-5; D unclear. CDR3 length: 15 amino acids. Germline CDR1 LGHDT, CDR2 YNNKEL (reference sequence). Trimming removed 1 base from V and 6 bases from J, with 13 bases in between. The CDR3, as DNA: TGTGCCAGCAGCCAAGGTTCAAGGGTGGGTCAGCCCCAGCATTTT. Its protein product is CASSQGSRVGQPQHF. The entire variable domain, with the rest obtained from reference TRBV3-1 and TRBJ1-5, is as follows: DTAVSQTPKYLVTQMGNDKSIKCEQNLGHDTMYWYKQDSKKFLKIMFSYNNKELIINETVPNRFSPKSPDKAHLNLHINSLELGDSAVYFCASSQGSRVGQPQHFGDGTRLSIL.

This clonotype occurred many times. J is TRBJ2-7 and V is TRBV20-1, with 14 bases that match TRBD2. The CDR3 spans 15 residues. Trimming removed 6 bases from V and 5 bases from J; junction bases left unmatched: 9. Germline V gene lookup returns CDR1 DFQATT and CDR2 SNEGSKA (reference sequence). CDR3 DNA: TGCAGTGCCACCGGGACTAGCGGGAGACTCAACGAGCAGTACTTC. Its translation: CSATGTSGRLNEQYF.

This clonotype was seen repeatedly, ten times or more. The rearrangement links TRBV27 to TRBJ2-5; 11 bases align to TRBD2. Germline loops: CDR1 MNHEY, CDR2 SMNVEV (reference sequence). V gave up 5 bases and J gave up 5 bases; unmatched junction bases: 10. CDR3 size: 16 residues. The CDR3 here is CASSRGLAVSEETQYF. CDR3 DNA: TGTGCCAGCAGTAGGGGACTAGCGGTGTCCGAGGAGACCCAGTACTTC.

This clonotype was picked up many times. This chain uses TRBV20-1 with TRBJ1-5; perhaps TRBD1 as D (5 bases). V dropped 6 bases and J dropped 3 bases, with 18 bases sitting between them. There are 15 residues in the CDR3. Germline CDR1 DFQATT, CDR2 SNEGSKA (reference sequence). In DNA, the CDR3 is TGCAGTGCGCCCGCGGGGGGGTGGGACAATCAGCCCCAGCATTTT. The encoded protein is CSAPAGGWDNQPQHF.

This clonotype was counted only a few times. J is TRBJ2-1 and V is TRBV6-4, with 8 bases matching TRBD2. Germline V CDR1 and CDR2: MRHNA, SNTAGT. The CDR3 is made up of 15 amino acids. The trim removed 10 bases at V and 3 bases at J, leaving 11 bases unmatched. In DNA, the CDR3 is TGTGCCAACGCTATAGCGGGGCGAAACTACAATGAGCAGTTCTTC. Translated, it gives CANAIAGRNYNEQFF.

The rearrangement links TRBV5-1 to TRBJ2-2; the D is unclear. This CDR3 contains 13 residues. V was shortened by 3 bases and J by 5 bases, with 8 bases between the two germline ends. Per the germline V gene, CDR1 is SGHRS and CDR2 is YFSETQ. CDR3 loop: CASSWQETGELFF. CDR3 coding DNA: TGCGCCAGCAGCTGGCAGGAGACCGGGGAGCTGTTTTTT.

The table lists this clonotype with many counts. This sequence joins TRBV20-1 and TRBJ2-7, with D perhaps matching TRBD1 or TRBD2 (5 bases each). Trimming left V 3 bases short and J 2 bases short, with 17 bases between. Germline CDR1 DFQATT, CDR2 SNEGSKA (reference sequence). CDR3 length: 15 amino acids. The CDR3, as DNA: TGCAGTGCTAGTCGCTCTTGGGACGGGGCCTACGAGCAGTACTTC. Translation: CSASRSWDGAYEQYF.

This clonotype came up many times. J is TRBJ2-7 and V is TRBV11-2, with D unclear. Germline CDR1 SGHAT, CDR2 FQNNGV. Trimming took off 7 bases at V and 2 bases at J, with 15 bases between the two ends. The CDR3 is 14 amino acids. The chain's CDR3 is CASMYRVPPYEQYF. CDR3 coding DNA: TGTGCCAGCATGTACCGGGTCCCTCCCTACGAGCAGTACTTC. Filled out from reference TRBV11-2 and TRBJ2-7, the complete variable domain reads EAGVAQSPRYKIIEKRQSVAFWCNPISGHATLYWYQQILGQGPKLLIQFQNNGVVDDSQLPKDRFSAERLKGVDSTLKIQPAKLEDSAVYLCASMYRVPPYEQYFGPGTRLTVT.